This T cell receptor beta chain was observed in a study of Graves' ophthalmopathy and Graves' hyperthyroidism. Turning to the study itself: Hyperthyroidism showing no ophthalmopathy within 18 months of follow-up was stable.

This clonotype was found once. What it binds is not known. Amplifying from RNA transcripts, the study obtained TCR beta CDR3 regions. First-round RT-PCR employed HTBI primers, with a second-round multiplex PCR after it. Via MiXCR, TCRdb re-called the multiplex PCR reads, giving one row per CDR3 protein. The data hold 500,000 to 600,000 distinct CDR3 sequences, with roughly 40% observed a single time. Other autoimmune diseases, uncontrolled infections, pregnancy or lactation ruled patients out of participation. Study-wide findings and caveats: Blood contained most expanded thyroid clonotypes exceeding 0.001 frequency.

Germline V CDR1 and CDR2: DFQATT, SNEGSKA (reference sequence). The CDR3 is 17 residues long. The J segment lost 2 bases and the V segment lost 3 bases, leaving 8 bases of the junction unmatched. Sequencing input: peripheral blood or thyroid tissue (not recorded which). The receptor was derived from an adult man with Graves' hyperthyroidism. This sequence joins TRBV20-1 and TRBJ1-5, with 12 bases aligning to TRBD1. CDR3 residues: CSARRDRGPGGNQPQHF. CDR3 DNA sequence: TGCAGTGCTAGGCGGGACAGGGGGCCGGGGGGCAATCAGCCCCAGCATTTT.